This T cell receptor beta chain was identified during a study of cytomegalovirus exposure and HLA in healthy donors. Study outcomes and limitations: As a later analysis showed, several of the most significant clusters appeared to be linked to common viral pathogens.

As to this clone: As yet, its antigen is unknown.

Germline CDR1 and CDR2: LNHDA and SQIVND (reference sequence). CDR3 length: 15 amino acids. The V and J ends lost 5 bases and 4 bases, in that order; junction bases with no gene match: 5. PCR amplification relied on 60 Vbeta primers (plus 13 Jbeta primers). Libraries were prepared by immunoSEQ multiplex PCR; TCRdb keeps only in-frame clonotypes and omits some of them. The sample has 200,000 to 300,000 clones; about four fifths are singletons. The gene calls are TRBV19 and TRBJ2-1, with 10 bases that match TRBD2. The receptor's source is a woman between 40 and 50 years old in good health and CMV-seropositive. The sample consisted of PBMCs. The CDR3 DNA sequence: TGTGCCAGTAGTCGACGGACTAGCGGTTACAATGAGCAGTTCTTC. It translates to CASSRRTSGYNEQFF.